These 30 T cell receptor beta chains were all obtained from the same sample, sequenced in a study of T cells in localized non-small cell lung cancer. Assay used: immunoSEQ multiplex PCR; TCRdb lists only in-frame clones, some missing. The sample holds 35,000 to 40,000 clones, around 88% seen once. The sample was peripheral blood, taken before any cancer treatment. Every receptor here comes from a man aged 35 to 69 with stage I lung adenocarcinoma.

The V and J genes are TRBV7-8 and TRBJ2-5, with 8 bases fitting TRBD1. Germline trimming cut 1 base from V and 6 bases from J; bases unmatched to any gene: 10. The CDR3 is 16 residues long. Germline V gives CDR1 SGHVS, CDR2 FQNEAQ. The CDR3 spells CASSLDPQGARKTQYF. As DNA, the CDR3 is TGTGCCAGCAGCTTAGACCCCCAGGGGGCGCGAAAGACCCAGTACTTC.

This clone was recorded a few times. The chain employs TRBV19 and TRBJ1-1; D perhaps matches TRBD1 (5 bases). The CDR3 sequence is 14 residues long. CDR1 is LNHDA and CDR2 is SQIVND in the germline V gene (reference sequence). The V end lost 5 bases, the J end lost 5 bases, and 15 bases lay between the germline ends. CDR3 nucleotide sequence: TGTGCCAGTAGTTGGGGGTCCCCAGGGACTGAAGCTTTCTTT. Its translation is CASSWGSPGTEAFF.

The chain combines TRBV28 with TRBJ2-3, with D tentatively TRBD2 (5 bases). Trimming cost V 8 bases and J 3 bases, with 12 bases left between them. The CDR3 length is 13 residues. Germline V lookup: CDR1 MDHEN, CDR2 SYDVKM. CDR3 sequence (DNA): TGTGCCAGCCAGAGGGATGCGACAGATACGCAGTATTTT. This translates into CASQRDATDTQYF.

This clone showed up just once. V gene TRBV30 combines with J gene TRBJ2-1; 14 nucleotides line up with TRBD2. The CDR3 is 17 amino acids. Germline V lookup: CDR1 GTSNPN, CDR2 SVGIG (reference sequence). Unmatched junction bases numbered 11, after V lost 3 bases and J lost 7 bases. The DNA of the CDR3 is TGTGCCTGGAGCGCCTGGGGGACTAGCGGGAGAGAGAATGAGCAGTTCTTC. As protein: CAWSAWGTSGRENEQFF.

V is TRBV6-5 and J is TRBJ2-3; tentative D call: TRBD1 (6 bases). Germline values: CDR1 MNHEY, CDR2 SVGAGI. V was cut by 6 bases and J by 4 bases, with 14 bases left in between. The CDR3 extends over 14 amino acids. CDR3 sequence (DNA): TGTGCCAGCAGAAGGGGGTACAGCGCAGATACGCAGTATTTT. This gives the protein CASRRGYSADTQYF.

The count of this clone is one. V and J are TRBV11-3 and TRBJ2-1; 9 positions agree with TRBD2. Germline assignment: CDR1 SGHNT and CDR2 YENEEA. The CDR3 is 15 residues long. V lost 1 base to trimming and J lost 7 bases; unmatched junction nucleotides: 5. CDR3 in amino acids: CASSLVLAGMNEQFF. CDR3 DNA: TGTGCCAGCAGCTTAGTTCTAGCGGGGATGAATGAGCAGTTCTTC.

The rearrangement uses TRBV6-5 and TRBJ1-4; D is perhaps TRBD1 (5 bases). This CDR3 has 15 amino acids. Germline V CDR1 and CDR2: MNHEY, SVGAGI. V was cut by 5 bases and J by 3 bases, with 13 bases left in between. The CDR3 nucleotides read TGTGCCAGCAGTCAAAATCGGGGGTCTAATGAAAAACTGTTTTTT. Translated, it gives CASSQNRGSNEKLFF.

V usage is TRBV4-3 and J usage is TRBJ2-2; D is unclear. Germline CDR1 is LGHNA and CDR2 is YSLEER. Deletions cut 1 base from V and 4 bases from J, with 13 bases between. CDR3 length: 16 amino acids. The CDR3 DNA is TGCGCCAGCAGCCAAGCCCTAGGGCTCGGCACCGGGGAGCTGTTTTTT. Its protein is CASSQALGLGTGELFF.

The rearrangement uses TRBV28 and TRBJ1-5, with D possibly being TRBD1 (5 bases). V gave up 4 bases and J gave up 6 bases, with 16 bases separating them. CDR1 and CDR2 from the germline V gene are MDHEN and SYDVKM. CDR3 size: 15 residues. CDR3 sequence: CASSSSGGVVQPQHF. The CDR3 region has the DNA TGTGCCAGCAGTTCATCGGGGGGGGTGGTTCAGCCCCAGCATTTT.

The chain links TRBV30 to TRBJ1-5, with no clear D. There are 12 residues in the CDR3. Germline V gene data show CDR1 as GTSNPN and CDR2 as SVGIG (reference sequence). V lost 2 bases and J lost 7, with 9 bases in between. The CDR3 reads CAWSSGGQPQHF. In DNA form, the CDR3 reads TGTGCCTGGAGTTCGGGAGGGCAGCCCCAGCATTTT. Supplemented by reference TRBV30 and TRBJ1-5, the full variable domain reads SQTIHQWPATLVQPVGSPLSLECTVEGTSNPNLYWYRQAAGRGLQLLFYSVGIGQISSEVPQNLSASRPQDRQFILSSKKLLLSDSGFYLCAWSSGGQPQHFGDGTRLSIL.

The chain carries TRBV10-3 and TRBJ1-4; D is ambiguous. The germline V and J ends were trimmed by 3 bases and 8 bases, with 16 bases remaining between them. The CDR3 has 15 residues. Germline CDR1 ENHRY, CDR2 SYGVKD. The CDR3 region has the DNA TGTGCCATCAGTGATAGATTAGGGTCGAAGGAAAAACTGTTTTTT. Amino acid sequence: CAISDRLGSKEKLFF.

This clone was seen a handful of times. V is TRBV9 and J is TRBJ2-2; the match to TRBD2 covers 9 bases. The CDR3 spans 16 residues. V was pared by 0 bases and J by 8 bases, with 8 bases of the junction left unmatched. The V gene's germline CDR1 is SGDLS and CDR2 YYNGEE. In DNA form, the CDR3 reads TGTGCCAGCAGCGTAGGACCAGCGGGAGGTATGGGGGAGCTGTTTTTT. This sequence encodes CASSVGPAGGMGELFF.

This sequence joins TRBV18 and TRBJ2-7, with 8 positions matching TRBD1. The CDR3 runs 14 residues. Per germline, CDR1 KGHSH and CDR2 LQKENI. The J segment lost 3 bases and the V segment lost 3 bases, leaving 4 bases of the junction unmatched. CDR3 DNA: TGTGCCAGCTCACCGTGGGACAGGAACTACGAGCAGTACTTC. This codes for CASSPWDRNYEQYF.

The sample holds one count of this clone. This chain joins TRBV6-6 and TRBJ1-1; D possibly corresponds to TRBD1 (5 bases). The CDR3 length is 15 residues. With 2 bases removed from V and 11 bases from J, the gap between germline ends came to 21 bases. CDR1 is MNHNY, CDR2 SVGAGI, per germline (reference sequence). This chain's CDR3 is CASSYPAGLHRVAFF. In DNA, the CDR3 is TGTGCCAGCAGTTACCCGGCGGGACTTCACCGCGTGGCTTTCTTT.

This clone was observed once. The chain employs TRBV5-8 and TRBJ1-5; TRBD1 might be the D (5 bases). Germline V gene lookup returns CDR1 SGHTS and CDR2 YDEGEE. Trimming removed 1 base from V and 1 base from J, with 12 bases in between. This CDR3 comprises 16 residues. CDR3 nucleotide sequence: TGTGCCAGCAGCTTGTGGGGGGTTGTAAGCAATCAGCCCCAGCATTTT. This sequence encodes CASSLWGVVSNQPQHF.

The chain couples TRBV27 to TRBJ2-5, with D uncertain. V lost 7 bases to trimming and J lost 4 bases, with 13 bases between them. The CDR3 has 13 residues. Germline-derived CDR1 and CDR2 are MNHEY and SMNVEV (reference sequence). As DNA, the CDR3 is TGTGCCAGCACCCGTGGGGTCGGAGAGACCCAGTACTTC. As protein: CASTRGVGETQYF.

In nucleotides, the CDR3 is TGTGCCAGCAGCTTATTCGGGCCTGAAAGGGCCCAGTACTTC. Its translation: CASSLFGPERAQYF. The chain recombines TRBV11-2 with TRBJ2-5; D remains ambiguous. The CDR3 runs to 14 residues. The germline V and J ends were trimmed by 2 bases and 9 bases, with 16 bases remaining between them. Germline V CDR1 and CDR2: SGHAT, FQNNGV.

Regarding this clone: One end of the junction does not line up with germline, which may come from a read error. The chain joins TRBV7-7 to TRBJ2-5, with a possible D match to TRBD2 (5 bases). The V gene's germline CDR1 is SSHAT and CDR2 FNYEAQ (reference sequence). CDR3 length equals 14 residues. Here the CDR3 reads CASSLAPLQETQYF. The CDR3 coding sequence is TGTGCTAGCAGCTTAGCGCCACTTCAAGAGACCCAGTACTTC.

The chain combines TRBV28 with TRBJ1-1, with D possibly matching TRBD1 (5 bases). Germline values: CDR1 MDHEN, CDR2 SYDVKM. CDR3 length: 12 amino acids. Trimming pared 6 bases from V and 4 bases from J, leaving 9 bases between. The CDR3 protein is CASSTGGTEAFF. The DNA for the CDR3 is TGTGCCAGCAGCACGGGGGGCACTGAAGCTTTCTTT.

This sequence joins TRBV10-3 and TRBJ2-5; possible D gene TRBD1, 5 bases. This CDR3 spans 16 amino acids. CDR1 is ENHRY and CDR2 is SYGVKD in the germline V gene. V dropped 5 bases and J dropped 1 base, with 17 bases sitting between them. The CDR3 DNA sequence: TGTGCCATCAGTCTAGAAAAGGGGCGGACCCAAGAGACCCAGTACTTC. Amino acids: CAISLEKGRTQETQYF.

The chain uses TRBV6-1 and TRBJ1-4; 10 bases map to TRBD1. V shed 4 bases, J shed 5 bases, and the junction held 4 bases outside the gene matches. This CDR3 region has 15 residues. Germline V gene sequence: CDR1 MNHNS, CDR2 SASEGT. Here the CDR3 DNA reads TGTGCCAGCAGTGTAAGGGGACAGGGGAATGAAAAACTGTTTTTT. Translating gives CASSVRGQGNEKLFF.

This clone was seen just once. The chain joins TRBV7-9 to TRBJ2-7; D not certain. The V gene lost 4 bases and the J gene lost 4 bases, with 8 bases spanning the gap. The CDR3 consists of 12 residues. Germline V gene lookup returns CDR1 SEHNR and CDR2 FQNEAQ (reference sequence). CDR3 sequence (DNA): TGTGCCAGCAGCTACGACCCGTACGAGCAGTACTTC. This encodes CASSYDPYEQYF.

This CDR3 reads CASSLASGLAYEQYF. The CDR3 nucleotides are TGTGCCAGCAGCTTGGCGTCGGGGTTGGCATACGAGCAGTACTTC. V usage is TRBV5-4 and J usage is TRBJ2-7, with TRBD2 as a possible D gene (5 bases). Per germline, CDR1 SGHNT and CDR2 YYREEE (reference sequence). The CDR3 consists of 15 residues. Trimming removed 0 bases at V and 4 bases at J, with 14 bases between.

V gene TRBV13 combines with J gene TRBJ2-4, with D hard to call. This CDR3 contains 12 residues. V shed 7 bases and J shed 5 bases, with 9 bases lying between them. CDR1 and CDR2 from the germline V gene are PRHDT and FYEKMQ (reference sequence). CDR3 coding DNA: TGTGCCAGCACCTCGGCGGAAAACATTCAGTACTTC. Protein: CASTSAENIQYF.

This clone was observed a few times. This chain links TRBV29-1 with TRBJ1-3, with D possibly matching TRBD1 (6 bases). From germline, CDR1 is SQVTM and CDR2 ANQGSEA. The CDR3 runs to 13 residues. The V end was cut by 8 bases, the J end by 3 bases, with 14 bases between. CDR3 residues: CSFGTQNGNTIYF. CDR3 nucleotides: TGCAGCTTTGGGACACAAAATGGAAACACCATATATTTT.

This sequence joins TRBV30 and TRBJ2-1; TRBD2 matches at 8 bases. The CDR3 loop spans 14 amino acids. Germline lookup yields CDR1 GTSNPN and CDR2 SVGIG (reference sequence). J was trimmed by 7 bases and V by 3 bases; bases with no gene match: 8. CDR3 amino acids: CAWSRGGGRNEQFF. Written as DNA, the CDR3 is TGTGCCTGGAGCCGGGGGGGAGGGCGGAATGAGCAGTTCTTC.

The V call is TRBV21-1, the J call TRBJ2-7; the table's D call, TRBD1, has no DNA check behind it. TRBV21-1 is tagged as a pseudogene. The length of the CDR3 is 14 residues. The CDR3: CASSPRTGEAEQYF. In DNA form, the CDR3 reads TGTGCCAGCAGCCCACGGACAGGGGAGGCCGAGCAGTACTTC.

This clone turned up a few times. The chain uses TRBV7-2 and TRBJ1-4, with 7 bases matching TRBD1. CDR3 length: 15 amino acids. Germline V lookup: CDR1 SGHTA, CDR2 FQGNSA. The ends lost 5 bases at V and 0 bases at J; junction bases unmatched: 3. The CDR3 loop reads CASSKTGPTNEKLFF. CDR3 DNA sequence: TGTGCCAGCAGCAAGACAGGGCCAACTAATGAAAAACTGTTTTTT.

This chain joins TRBV7-2 and TRBJ2-7; D unresolved. CDR1 SGHTA and CDR2 FQGNSA come from the germline V gene. V was clipped by 1 base and J by 5 bases, with 9 bases between them. The CDR3 is 13 residues long. The CDR3 region is CASSLDYPNEQYF. The CDR3 DNA sequence: TGTGCCAGCAGCTTAGACTATCCGAACGAGCAGTACTTC.

The chain is built from TRBV9 and TRBJ2-2, with 13 positions matching TRBD2. Germline V lookup: CDR1 SGDLS, CDR2 YYNGEE. The CDR3 spans 19 residues. Trimming took 1 base from V and 4 from J; bases not matched to a gene: 10. CDR3 DNA: TGTGCCAGCAGCGTATCCCGACTAGCGGGAGGCCGATCCACCGGGGAGCTGTTTTTT. The encoded protein is CASSVSRLAGGRSTGELFF.